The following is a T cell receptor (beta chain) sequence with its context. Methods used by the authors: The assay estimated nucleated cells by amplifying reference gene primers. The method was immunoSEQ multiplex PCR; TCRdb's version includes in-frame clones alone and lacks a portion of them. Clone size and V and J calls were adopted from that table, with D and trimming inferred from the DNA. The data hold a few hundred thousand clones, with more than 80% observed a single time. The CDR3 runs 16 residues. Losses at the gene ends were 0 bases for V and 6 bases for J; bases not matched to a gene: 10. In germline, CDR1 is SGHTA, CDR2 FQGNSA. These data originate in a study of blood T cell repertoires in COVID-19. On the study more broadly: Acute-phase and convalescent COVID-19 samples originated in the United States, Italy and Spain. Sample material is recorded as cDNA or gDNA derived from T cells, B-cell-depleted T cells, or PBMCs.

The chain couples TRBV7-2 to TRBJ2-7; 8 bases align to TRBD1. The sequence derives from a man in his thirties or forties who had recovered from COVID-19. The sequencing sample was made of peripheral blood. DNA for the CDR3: TGTGCCAGCAGCTTAGCTTACGGTCAGGGGGCTCGCGAGCAGTACTTC. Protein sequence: CASSLAYGQGAREQYF.